This T cell receptor (beta chain) was observed in a study of CD8+CD57+ T cells in acquired aplastic anemia. On the study more broadly: Among healthy donors, CD4+ cells averaged around 10 million reads.

Of note for this clonotype: Its matching antigen is unknown.

V was shortened by 10 bases and J by 0 bases, with 16 bases between the two germline ends. The CDR3 sequence is 16 residues long. Overall study findings and caveats: Common to patients and controls were twenty-nine CD8+ CDR3 sequences. Controls and patients did not differ significantly in CD8+ Simpson's diversity.

Genomic DNA templated the TCR beta VDJ and CDR3 profiling. TCRdb analysed the reads with MiXCR anew, one entry per CDR3 protein. Altogether a few hundred thousand distinct CDR3 sequences are present, 34% being singletons, with the ten largest covering around 1.1%. Sample: sorted CD4+, CD8+, or CD8+CD57+ T cells (not recorded which) from PBMCs. This sequence was found in a human donor in good health, serving as a control. The chain employs TRBV12-3 or TRBV12-4 and TRBJ2-6, with a weak D call TRBD1 (6 bases). The CDR3 DNA is TGTGCCACCACAGGGTTCCCCTTCTCTGGGGCCAACGTCCTGACTTTC. The encoded protein is CATTGFPFSGANVLTF.